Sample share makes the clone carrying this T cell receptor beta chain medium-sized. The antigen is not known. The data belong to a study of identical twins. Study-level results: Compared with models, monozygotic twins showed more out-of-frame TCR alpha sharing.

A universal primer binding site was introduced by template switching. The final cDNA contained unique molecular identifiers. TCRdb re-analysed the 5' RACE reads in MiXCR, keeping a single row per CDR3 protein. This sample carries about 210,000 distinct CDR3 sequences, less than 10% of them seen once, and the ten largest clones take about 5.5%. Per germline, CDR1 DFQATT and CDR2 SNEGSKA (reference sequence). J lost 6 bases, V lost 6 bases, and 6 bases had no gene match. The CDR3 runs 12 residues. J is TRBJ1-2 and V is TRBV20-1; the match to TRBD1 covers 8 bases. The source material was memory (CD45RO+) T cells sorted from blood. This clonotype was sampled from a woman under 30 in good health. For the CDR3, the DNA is TGCAGTGCCACCCGACAGGGGAATGGCTACACCTTC. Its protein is CSATRQGNGYTF.